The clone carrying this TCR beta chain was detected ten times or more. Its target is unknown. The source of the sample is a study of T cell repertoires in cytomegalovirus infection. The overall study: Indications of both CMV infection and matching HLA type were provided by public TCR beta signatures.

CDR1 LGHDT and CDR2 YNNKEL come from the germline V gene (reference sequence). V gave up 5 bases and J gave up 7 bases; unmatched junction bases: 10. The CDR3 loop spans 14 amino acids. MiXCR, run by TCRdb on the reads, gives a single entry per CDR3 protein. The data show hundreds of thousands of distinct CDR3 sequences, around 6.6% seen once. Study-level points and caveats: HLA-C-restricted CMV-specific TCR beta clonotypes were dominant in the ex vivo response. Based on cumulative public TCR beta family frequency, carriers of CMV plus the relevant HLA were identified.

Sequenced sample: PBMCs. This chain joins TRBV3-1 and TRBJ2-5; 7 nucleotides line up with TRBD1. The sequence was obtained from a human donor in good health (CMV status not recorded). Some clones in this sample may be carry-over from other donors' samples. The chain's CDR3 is CASSGGQDVWTQYF. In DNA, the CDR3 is TGTGCCAGCAGCGGTGGACAGGATGTCTGGACCCAGTACTTC.